The 24 T cell receptor beta chains below come from one sample, sequenced in a study of T cell repertoires in aging, cancer and after chemotherapy. TRB rearrangements spanning V, D and J were amplified using mixed TRB-A/B primers. TCRdb independently ran MiXCR on the multiplex PCR reads; one entry per CDR3 protein. The table lists under 7,000 distinct CDR3 sequences, 25% to 35% of them singletons. Peripheral blood genomic DNA, not sorted cells or RNA, was the template. Specimen: blood. Receptors originate from a human donor in good health.

This clonotype was recorded only once. The V and J genes are TRBV24-1 and TRBJ1-2, with D perhaps matching TRBD1 (5 bases). Trimming removed 3 bases at V and 10 bases at J, with 11 bases between. The CDR3 is made up of 12 amino acids. Per germline, CDR1 KGHDR and CDR2 SFDVKD. CDR3 sequence: CATSDNGAHYTF. The CDR3 bases are TGTGCCACCAGTGATAATGGGGCACACTACACCTTC.

The rearrangement uses TRBV7-2 and TRBJ2-1; TRBD2 agrees at 10 bases. Germline V gives CDR1 SGHTA, CDR2 FQGNSA. The CDR3 is made up of 15 amino acids. J lost 9 bases, V lost 1 base, and 6 bases had no gene match. The CDR3 reads CASSLEPAGGLEQFF. CDR3 in DNA: TGTGCCAGCAGCTTAGAACCAGCGGGGGGGCTTGAGCAGTTCTTC.

The chain has TRBV6-6 and TRBJ1-1; TRBD1 matches 7 bases. The CDR3 extends over 16 amino acids. V dropped 2 bases and J dropped 5; count of bases not matched to a gene: 11. CDR1 and CDR2 (germline): MNHNY, SVGAGI (reference sequence). CDR3: CASSYHMTGRGTEAFF. The CDR3 nucleotides are TGTGCCAGCAGTTACCATATGACAGGGAGGGGGACTGAAGCTTTCTTT.

The table lists this clonotype with a few counts. The V and J genes are TRBV7-9 and TRBJ2-5; D uncertain. The CDR3 is 12 residues long. Germline assignment: CDR1 SEHNR and CDR2 FQNEAQ (reference sequence). V was pared by 5 bases and J by 0 bases, with 4 bases between. The CDR3 DNA sequence: TGTGCCAGCAGCCCGTACCAAGAGACCCAGTACTTC. It is translated as CASSPYQETQYF.

In this sample, this clonotype is medium-sized. CDR3: CASSHRELPNYGYTF. CDR3 nucleotide sequence: TGTGCCAGTAGTCACCGGGAGTTGCCGAACTATGGCTACACCTTC. The V call is TRBV19, the J call TRBJ1-2; D is unresolved. The CDR3 runs to 15 residues. The V gene's germline CDR1 is LNHDA and CDR2 SQIVND (reference sequence). The germline V and J ends were trimmed by 5 bases and 2 bases, with 15 bases remaining between them. Complete variable domain (other parts from reference TRBV19 and TRBJ1-2): DGGITQSPKYLFRKEGQNVTLSCEQNLNHDAMYWYRQDPGQGLRLIYYSQIVNDFQKGDIAEGYSVSREKKESFPLTVTSAQKNPTAFYLCASSHRELPNYGYTFGSGTRLTVV.

The V gene is TRBV5-1, the J gene TRBJ1-2; TRBD1 agrees at 7 bases. V trimming: 9 bases; J trimming: 0 bases; junction bases outside the gene matches: 11. Germline lookup yields CDR1 SGHRS and CDR2 YFSETQ. The CDR3 covers 15 residues. DNA of the CDR3: TGCGCCACCGGGACAGCGCGTCCAGCTAACTATGGCTACACCTTC. Translation: CATGTARPANYGYTF. The entire variable domain, with the rest obtained from reference TRBV5-1 and TRBJ1-2, is as follows: KAGVTQTPRYLIKTRGQQVTLSCSPISGHRSVSWYQQTPGQGLQFLFEYFSETQRNKGNFPGRFSGRQFSNSRSEMNVSTLELGDSALYLCATGTARPANYGYTFGSGTRLTVV.

This clonotype ranks as medium-sized. The CDR3 sequence: CASSNWLADNEQFF. The CDR3 bases are TGTGCCAGTAGTAATTGGCTAGCGGACAATGAGCAGTTCTTC. The J gene is TRBJ2-1, the V gene TRBV19, with 7 bases aligning to TRBD2. Trimming cost V 4 bases and J 5 bases; bases outside gene matches: 5. The CDR3 is made up of 14 amino acids. Germline loops: CDR1 LNHDA, CDR2 SQIVND (reference sequence).

V is TRBV6-2 or TRBV6-3 and J is TRBJ2-1; 8 bases are a match to TRBD2. Per germline, CDR1 MNHEY and CDR2 SVGEGT. With V trimmed by 3 bases and J by 9 bases, 10 bases remained unmatched. This CDR3 comprises 15 residues. CDR3: CASSYRSAGVGEQFF. CDR3 DNA: TGTGCCAGCAGTTATCGTTCAGCGGGAGTTGGTGAGCAGTTCTTC.

The rearrangement links TRBV5-3 to TRBJ1-5; D remains ambiguous. TRBV5-3 is assigned to the ORF class and has an uncertain function. This CDR3 has 15 amino acids. Deletions cut 4 bases from V and 1 base from J, with 12 bases between. This CDR3 reads CARSRGESSNQPQHF. The CDR3 region has the DNA TGTGCCAGAAGCCGCGGGGAGTCCAGCAATCAGCCCCAGCATTTT.

The chain recombines TRBV6-6 with TRBJ1-1, with a weak D call TRBD1 (5 bases). There are 15 residues in the CDR3. Between the trimmed V and J ends, which lost 10 bases and 6 bases, there was a span of 24 bases. CDR1 is MNHNY and CDR2 is SVGAGI in the germline V gene (reference sequence). The CDR3 coding sequence is TGTGCCATCACCGTGACGGGACGAGTGTCGGCTGAAGCTTTCTTT. Protein sequence: CAITVTGRVSAEAFF.

The chain is built from TRBV20-1 and TRBJ2-1; TRBD2 aligns across 11 bases. Per germline, CDR1 DFQATT and CDR2 SNEGSKA (reference sequence). The CDR3 covers 17 residues. With 2 bases clipped from V and 2 bases from J, the junction kept 8 bases outside the gene matches. The CDR3 region is CSARHTSGSSAYNEQFF. The CDR3 DNA follows: TGCAGTGCTAGACATACTAGCGGGAGTTCGGCCTACAATGAGCAGTTCTTC.

This chain links TRBV5-4 with TRBJ2-5; D assignment may be TRBD1 or TRBD2 (5 bases each). V dropped 1 base and J dropped 3 bases, with 10 bases sitting between them. This CDR3 comprises 14 residues. Germline V CDR1 and CDR2: SGHNT, YYREEE (reference sequence). For the CDR3, the DNA is TGTGCCAGCAGCTTGCCCCTGGGGGAAGAGACCCAGTACTTC. It yields the protein CASSLPLGEETQYF.

This clonotype was found a few times. V and J are TRBV6-4 and TRBJ1-1; D possibly corresponds to TRBD1 (6 bases). V lost 3 bases and J 4 bases, leaving 9 bases between the germline ends. The CDR3 consists of 13 residues. Looked up from germline, CDR1 is MRHNA and CDR2 is SNTAGT. This CDR3 is CASSEQGGTEAFF. In DNA form, the CDR3 reads TGTGCCAGCAGTGAACAGGGCGGCACTGAAGCTTTCTTT.

This chain joins TRBV20-1 and TRBJ2-5, with 8 nucleotides matching TRBD1. CDR1 DFQATT and CDR2 SNEGSKA come from the germline V gene (reference sequence). The CDR3 is 15 residues long. J was trimmed by 5 bases and V by 6 bases; bases with no gene match: 14. The CDR3 coding sequence is TGCAGTGCCAACCCAGGCCAGGGGGCATTTGAGACCCAGTACTTC. Protein sequence: CSANPGQGAFETQYF.

The rearrangement joins TRBV6-1 to TRBJ2-7, with 7 bases identical to TRBD2. CDR3 length equals 15 residues. The junction had 9 bases not matched to a gene; V was cut back by 5 bases and J by 2 bases. Germline V gene data show CDR1 as MNHNS and CDR2 as SASEGT. The CDR3 reads CASSLNSGWAYEQYF. CDR3 sequence (DNA): TGTGCCAGCAGTTTAAATAGCGGGTGGGCCTACGAGCAGTACTTC.

V and J are TRBV5-8 and TRBJ2-1; 13 nucleotides match TRBD2. The CDR3 runs to 17 residues. Unmatched junction bases numbered 11, after V lost 5 bases and J lost 6 bases. Looked up from germline, CDR1 is SGHTS and CDR2 is YDEGEE. The CDR3 sequence is CASRRNSGTSGTNEQFF. In nucleotides, the CDR3 is TGTGCCAGCAGACGAAATTCCGGGACTAGCGGGACCAATGAGCAGTTCTTC.

The chain combines TRBV30 with TRBJ1-1; D gene ambiguous. This CDR3 is 12 amino acids long. Trimming left V 3 bases short and J 3 bases short, with 8 bases between. The germline CDR1 and CDR2 sequences are GTSNPN and SVGIG (reference sequence). This CDR3 reads CAWRLHYTEAFF. CDR3 nucleotides: TGTGCCTGGAGACTGCACTACACTGAAGCTTTCTTT.

The CDR3 DNA is TGCAGTGCTTCCATTTGGGCCGGGGCCGGCCAAGAGACCCAGTACTTC. Translating it yields CSASIWAGAGQETQYF. The V call is TRBV20-1, the J call TRBJ2-5; the D gene could be TRBD1 or TRBD2 (5 bases each). Trimming removed 5 bases at V and 1 base at J, with 20 bases between. This CDR3 is built from 16 residues. From germline, CDR1 is DFQATT and CDR2 SNEGSKA (reference sequence).

J is TRBJ1-1 and V is TRBV19; unclear D gene. Germline V gene lookup returns CDR1 LNHDA and CDR2 SQIVND (reference sequence). V gave up 0 bases and J gave up 1 base, with 6 bases separating them. The CDR3 runs 14 residues. The CDR3 loop is CASSIDGWNTEAFF. For the CDR3, the DNA is TGTGCCAGTAGTATAGATGGGTGGAACACTGAAGCTTTCTTT.

This clonotype has only a few counts. This chain joins TRBV6-2 or TRBV6-3 and TRBJ2-5, with D maybe TRBD1 (5 bases). There are 13 residues in the CDR3. Trimming shortened V by 2 bases and J by 1 base, and 5 bases separated the two germline ends. From germline, CDR1 is MNHEY and CDR2 SVGEGT. CDR3 protein: CASSYDSQETQYF. DNA of the CDR3: TGTGCCAGCAGTTACGACAGCCAAGAGACCCAGTACTTC.

The chain uses TRBV5-6 and TRBJ1-5, with 9 bases identical to TRBD1. Germline lookup yields CDR1 SGHDT and CDR2 YYEEEE. The trim removed 2 bases at V and 7 bases at J, leaving 7 bases unmatched. The CDR3 has 15 residues. The CDR3 DNA is TGTGCCAGCAGCTTCGGACAGGGGCGCGGACAGCCCCAGCATTTT. Protein: CASSFGQGRGQPQHF.

Judged by abundance, this clonotype is medium-sized. The genes are TRBV19 and TRBJ1-5; D unresolved. Germline CDR1 LNHDA, CDR2 SQIVND (reference sequence). Trimming removed 1 base at V and 3 bases at J, with 7 bases between. The CDR3 is 14 amino acids. In DNA form, the CDR3 reads TGTGCCAGTAGTATAGCAGGCCCCAATCAGCCCCAGCATTTT. Translating it yields CASSIAGPNQPQHF.

The CDR3 nucleotides are TGTGCCAGCAGCCCATCTAGCGGGAAGGCAGATGAGCAGTTCTTC. Protein sequence: CASSPSSGKADEQFF. The chain combines TRBV7-3 with TRBJ2-1, with 9 bases matching TRBD2. CDR1 SGHTA and CDR2 FQGTGA come from the germline V gene. CDR3 length: 15 amino acids. V gave up 5 bases and J gave up 8 bases; unmatched junction bases: 10.

The chain employs TRBV19 and TRBJ1-5; D is ambiguous. CDR3 length equals 13 residues. The germline V and J ends were trimmed by 1 base and 10 bases, with 11 bases remaining between them. From germline, CDR1 is LNHDA and CDR2 SQIVND (reference sequence). The CDR3 sequence: CASSIAPGYPQHF. CDR3 coding DNA: TGTGCCAGTAGTATAGCTCCAGGTTACCCCCAGCATTTT.